Sequencing of this TCR beta chain was carried out in a study of molecular identifiers for immune sequencing clone quantification. TCRdb analysed the PCR reads with MiXCR anew, one entry per CDR3 protein. The repertoire includes approximately 550,000 distinct CDR3 sequences, around 23% of them detected once, and roughly 0.79% sits in the top ten. This clonotype was found many times. What it recognizes is unknown. Study-level points and caveats: Highly expanded clone sizes could end up underestimated if a barcode were shared by identical TCR molecules.

The CDR3 consists of 13 residues. V was shortened by 4 bases and J by 3 bases, with 7 bases between the two germline ends. Germline V gene data show CDR1 as MNHEY and CDR2 as SMNVEV (reference sequence). Sequenced: naive CD8+ T cells from blood, with Jurkat cell RNA spiked in. Subset indicated: FACS-sorted CD8+CD4-CCR7+CD45RA+ naive T cells. The V and J genes are TRBV27 and TRBJ1-5; D unclear. The receptor's source is a human donor in good health. Some libraries in this study had Jurkat cell RNA spiked in. The CDR3 coding sequence is TGTGCCAGCAGTTCAGGTATCAATCAGCCCCAGCATTTT. Protein: CASSSGINQPQHF.